This TCR beta chain was observed in a study of blood T cell repertoires in COVID-19. V was clipped by 4 bases and J by 0 bases, with 10 bases between them. Germline V CDR1 and CDR2: KGHDR, SFDVKD. CDR3 length equals 15 residues. Among Cohort 3 donors, those recovered had two negative PCRs, clearance, or symptom resolution. The repertoire was sequenced with immunoSEQ multiplex PCR; TCRdb's copy has only in-frame clones and lacks some. In the table there are hundreds of thousands of clones, approximately 85% of which are singletons. This clonotype originated in a woman younger than 45 who had recovered from COVID-19. The chain uses TRBV24-1 and TRBJ2-3, with D possibly TRBD1 on 6 matching bases. The sequenced sample consisted of PBMCs or T cells enriched from blood (not recorded which). The CDR3 sequence is CATSEPDSSTDTQYF. CDR3 nucleotide sequence: TGTGCCACCAGTGAGCCGGACAGTAGCACAGATACGCAGTATTTT.